These 25 T cell receptor beta chains were sequenced from one sample in a study of T cell responses to AZD1222 COVID-19 vaccine. TCRdb's copy holds only in-frame clones and misses some; the assay was immunoSEQ multiplex PCR. Of under 150,000 clones detected, just over 90% appear once; the ten largest clones hold 1.5% to 2%. Sequencing was performed on peripheral blood, taken on day 0 of AZD1222 vaccination. These receptors all come from an adult in good health.

The V and J genes are TRBV28 and TRBJ2-7; 7 bases line up with TRBD1. CDR1 MDHEN and CDR2 SYDVKM come from the germline V gene. The CDR3 has 14 residues. V shed 5 bases, J shed 2 bases, and the junction held 6 bases outside the gene matches. The CDR3 DNA is TGTGCCAGCAGTGGAAGGACAGGCACCTACGAGCAGTACTTC. The encoded protein is CASSGRTGTYEQYF.

The J gene is TRBJ2-7, the V gene TRBV5-1, with TRBD2 as a possible D gene (6 bases). This CDR3 region has 20 residues. The V end lost 0 bases, the J end lost 2 bases, and 27 bases lay between the germline ends. CDR1 and CDR2 from the germline V gene are SGHRS and YFSETQ. The CDR3 sequence is CASSLGNPRVLRRRAYEQYF. For the CDR3, the DNA is TGCGCCAGCAGCTTGGGGAACCCGAGGGTTCTAAGGAGGAGGGCCTACGAGCAGTACTTC.

The V gene is TRBV4-1, the J gene TRBJ2-1, with TRBD1 as a possible D gene (6 bases). This CDR3 comprises 15 residues. V lost 0 bases, J lost 9 bases, and 15 bases lay in between. CDR1 and CDR2 (germline): MGHRA, YSYEKL. CDR3 nucleotides: TGCGCCAGCAGCCAAGATCGGGACACCTTAAGTGAGCAGTTCTTC. This translates into CASSQDRDTLSEQFF.

V is TRBV19 and J is TRBJ1-1, with D unresolved. The CDR3 is 14 residues long. V was pared by 7 bases and J by 4 bases, with 16 bases between. Germline V gene data show CDR1 as LNHDA and CDR2 as SQIVND (reference sequence). The CDR3 DNA follows: TGTGCCAGTACGATTTGGGTGGAGAGCACTGAAGCTTTCTTT. Translating it yields CASTIWVESTEAFF.

This clone was recorded only once. V usage is TRBV3-1 (or the pseudogene TRBV3-2) and J usage is TRBJ2-2; 7 bases map to TRBD2. Germline lookup yields CDR1 LGHDT and CDR2 YNNKEL (reference sequence). The CDR3 has 14 amino acids. V was pared by 7 bases and J by 8 bases, with 10 bases of the junction left unmatched. The CDR3, as DNA: TGTGCCAGCACCACACTAGCGCCTGGGGGGGAGCTGTTTTTT. Translation gives CASTTLAPGGELFF.

V and J are TRBV19 and TRBJ2-5; D gene unclear. CDR3 length equals 14 residues. V was clipped by 4 bases and J by 5 bases, with 14 bases between them. Germline lookup yields CDR1 LNHDA and CDR2 SQIVND (reference sequence). Here the CDR3 reads CASSTNGLGETQYF. DNA of the CDR3: TGTGCCAGTAGTACCAACGGGCTGGGGGAGACCCAGTACTTC.

This clone appeared a single time. The gene calls are TRBV5-5 and TRBJ2-7; TRBD1 or TRBD2 may be the D gene (5 bases each). CDR1 and CDR2 from the germline V gene are SGHKS and YYEKEE (reference sequence). The CDR3 spans 13 residues. Trimming took 8 bases from V and 6 from J, leaving 18 bases between them. CDR3 DNA: TGTGCCAGGTCCCGGAGCTGGGGACGCGAGCAGTACTTC. Residues: CARSRSWGREQYF.

This sequence joins TRBV18 and TRBJ1-2; TRBD1 matches at 8 bases. Germline lookup yields CDR1 KGHSH and CDR2 LQKENI. The junction had 3 bases not matched to a gene; V was cut back by 3 bases and J by 6 bases. CDR3 length: 13 amino acids. CDR3 in DNA: TGTGCCAGCTCACCCGACAGGGGTCATGGCTACACCTTC. Translating it yields CASSPDRGHGYTF.

The genes are TRBV6-5 and TRBJ2-1, with a weak D call TRBD2 (5 bases). This CDR3 comprises 14 residues. Per germline, CDR1 MNHEY and CDR2 SVGAGI. Trimming removed 4 bases from V and 6 bases from J, with 13 bases in between. DNA for the CDR3: TGTGCCAGCAGTTTCAGACAACTAGTCAATGAGCAGTTCTTC. It encodes CASSFRQLVNEQFF.

The chain combines TRBV19 with TRBJ1-2; 12 bases agree with TRBD1. Per the germline V gene, CDR1 is LNHDA and CDR2 is SQIVND (reference sequence). The CDR3 totals 15 residues. V lost 8 bases to trimming and J lost 3 bases; unmatched junction nucleotides: 7. The CDR3 DNA follows: TGTGCCAGTTACCGGGACAGGGGGCCGCACTATGGCTACACCTTC. Its protein product is CASYRDRGPHYGYTF.

This chain joins TRBV5-4 and TRBJ2-7, with 10 bases lining up with TRBD2. Trimming at V came to 4 bases and at J to 5 bases, leaving 9 bases not matched to a gene. CDR1 and CDR2 (germline): SGHNT, YYREEE (reference sequence). The CDR3 is 15 residues long. For the CDR3, the DNA is TGTGCCAGCAGCCCACCCGGGACTAGCGTCCACGAGCAGTACTTC. As protein: CASSPPGTSVHEQYF.

The chain carries TRBV19 and TRBJ2-3; 16 bases are a match to TRBD2. J lost 6 bases, V lost 5 bases, and 8 bases had no gene match. CDR3 size: 17 residues. The germline V gene encodes CDR1 LNHDA and CDR2 SQIVND (reference sequence). CDR3 in amino acids: CASSRQGLAGGPDTQYF. As DNA, the CDR3 is TGTGCCAGTAGTCGCCAGGGACTAGCGGGGGGGCCGGATACGCAGTATTTT.

The chain employs TRBV18 and TRBJ1-2; D is possibly TRBD1 (5 bases). V dropped 3 bases and J dropped 7 bases, with 15 bases sitting between them. In germline, CDR1 is KGHSH, CDR2 LQKENI. The CDR3 length is 14 residues. CDR3 nucleotide sequence: TGTGCCAGCTCACCGGGCGGTCAGGGTTTTGGCTACACCTTC. The encoded protein is CASSPGGQGFGYTF.

Concerning this clone: The same CDR3 can be traced to other DNA sequences in this sample. The chain carries TRBV27 and TRBJ1-4; D is undetermined. The CDR3 extends over 15 amino acids. Trimming left V 0 bases short and J 5 bases short, with 10 bases between. In germline, CDR1 is MNHEY, CDR2 SMNVEV (reference sequence). For the CDR3, the DNA is TGTGCCAGCAGTTTATCCCCCGGCAGCAATGAAAAACTGTTTTTT. This sequence encodes CASSLSPGSNEKLFF.

The J gene is TRBJ2-1, the V gene TRBV25-1; 9 bases map to TRBD1. The CDR3 is 16 amino acids. V lost 3 bases to trimming and J lost 8 bases; unmatched junction nucleotides: 11. The germline V gene has CDR1 MGHDK and CDR2 SYGVNS. The chain's CDR3 is CASSESGTGLLDEQFF. The CDR3 nucleotides read TGTGCCAGCAGTGAGTCCGGGACAGGGCTCCTTGATGAGCAGTTCTTC.

This chain uses TRBV7-3 with TRBJ2-2; D is possibly TRBD1 (5 bases). Trimming shortened V by 6 bases and J by 6 bases, and 14 bases separated the two germline ends. There are 14 residues in the CDR3. Germline V gene sequence: CDR1 SGHTA, CDR2 FQGTGA. CDR3 DNA sequence: TGTGCCAGCAGTACACAGGCTAACGCCGGGGAGCTGTTTTTT. Protein product: CASSTQANAGELFF.

This sequence joins TRBV14 and TRBJ1-2; D not resolved. V lost 1 base, J lost 8 bases, and 11 bases lay in between. The length of the CDR3 is 13 residues. Germline V gene data show CDR1 as SGHDN and CDR2 as FVKESK. CDR3 in DNA: TGTGCCAGCAGCCAAGTACCTCTGGGGGGCTACACCTTC. This gives the protein CASSQVPLGGYTF. The whole variable domain, filled in from reference TRBV14 and TRBJ1-2, reads EAGVTQFPSHSVIEKGQTVTLRCDPISGHDNLYWYRRVMGKEIKFLLHFVKESKQDESGMPNNRFLAERTGGTYSTLKVQPAELEDSGVYFCASSQVPLGGYTFGSGTRLTVV.

The chain employs TRBV7-9 and TRBJ1-4; D remains ambiguous. CDR3 length: 15 residues. Germline-derived CDR1 and CDR2 are SEHNR and FQNEAQ (reference sequence). V was trimmed by 5 bases and J by 3 bases, leaving 13 bases between them. CDR3 sequence (DNA): TGTGCCAGCAGCCCCAAATATAGATCTAATGAAAAACTGTTTTTT. Translated: CASSPKYRSNEKLFF.

This chain links TRBV29-1 with TRBJ2-1; 12 bases are shared with TRBD1. Germline CDR1 SQVTM, CDR2 ANQGSEA. The CDR3 loop spans 11 amino acids. The V segment lost 6 bases and the J segment 16 bases; nucleotides outside the gene matches: 7. DNA of the CDR3: TGCAGCGTAGGGACAGGGGGCACGGGATTCTTC. It is translated as CSVGTGGTGFF.

This clone was seen only once. This chain joins TRBV7-3 and TRBJ1-2; 8 nucleotides agree with TRBD1. CDR1 is SGHTA, CDR2 FQGTGA, per germline. V lost 5 bases and J lost 3; bases outside the gene matches: 11. The CDR3 consists of 16 residues. CDR3 DNA sequence: TGTGCCAGCAGCATCCGGGACAGGATTCAACACTATGGCTACACCTTC. It translates to CASSIRDRIQHYGYTF.

This chain joins TRBV7-9 and TRBJ1-4; D is possibly TRBD1 (5 bases). Trimming left V 2 bases short and J 5 bases short, with 9 bases between. CDR1 is SEHNR and CDR2 is FQNEAQ in the germline V gene (reference sequence). The CDR3 extends over 14 amino acids. CDR3 sequence: CASSLRDGNEKLFF. CDR3 bases: TGTGCCAGCAGCTTAAGGGACGGGAATGAAAAACTGTTTTTT.

V gene TRBV28 combines with J gene TRBJ1-5; D is perhaps TRBD1 (6 bases). Trimming left V 1 base short and J 7 bases short, with 8 bases between. CDR1 and CDR2 (germline): MDHEN, SYDVKM. CDR3 size: 13 residues. CDR3 region: CASSLSQGQPQHF. The CDR3 DNA reads TGTGCCAGCAGTTTATCACAGGGACAGCCCCAGCATTTT.

This clone was counted a few times. This sequence joins TRBV27 and TRBJ2-2; D tentatively reads TRBD1 or TRBD2 (5 bases each). V was cut by 6 bases and J by 1 base, with 15 bases left in between. Per the germline V gene, CDR1 is MNHEY and CDR2 is SMNVEV (reference sequence). This CDR3 comprises 16 residues. The CDR3 here is CASSRRRDGNTGELFF. Here the CDR3 DNA reads TGTGCCAGCAGCCGGCGACGGGACGGGAACACCGGGGAGCTGTTTTTT.

The genes are TRBV7-9 and TRBJ1-4; 7 bases agree with TRBD1. V lost 6 bases to trimming and J lost 5 bases; unmatched junction nucleotides: 9. The CDR3 totals 15 residues. Germline-derived CDR1 and CDR2 are SEHNR and FQNEAQ (reference sequence). The CDR3 region is CASRPRDSANEKLFF. For the CDR3, the DNA is TGTGCCAGCAGGCCCCGGGACAGCGCGAATGAAAAACTGTTTTTT.

This clone appeared a few times. The CDR3, as DNA: TGTGCCAGCAGACCTGGCGGCAGTACTAACTATGGCTACACCTTC. Its translation is CASRPGGSTNYGYTF. The gene calls are TRBV6-2 or TRBV6-3 and TRBJ1-2; D is uncertain. The CDR3 length is 15 residues. Germline loops: CDR1 MNHEY, CDR2 SVGEGT. The V gene lost 6 bases and the J gene lost 0 bases, with 14 bases spanning the gap.